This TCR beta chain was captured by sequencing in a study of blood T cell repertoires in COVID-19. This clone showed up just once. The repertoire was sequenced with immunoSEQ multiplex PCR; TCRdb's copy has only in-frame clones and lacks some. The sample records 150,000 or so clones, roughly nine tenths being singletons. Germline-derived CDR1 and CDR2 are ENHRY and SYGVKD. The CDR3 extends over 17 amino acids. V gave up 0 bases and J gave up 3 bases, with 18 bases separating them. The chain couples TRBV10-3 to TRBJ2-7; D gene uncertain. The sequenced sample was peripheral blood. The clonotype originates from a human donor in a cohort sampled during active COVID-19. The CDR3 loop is CAISESPPHGKSYEQYF. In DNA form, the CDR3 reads TGTGCCATCAGTGAGTCGCCCCCACATGGTAAAAGCTACGAGCAGTACTTC.